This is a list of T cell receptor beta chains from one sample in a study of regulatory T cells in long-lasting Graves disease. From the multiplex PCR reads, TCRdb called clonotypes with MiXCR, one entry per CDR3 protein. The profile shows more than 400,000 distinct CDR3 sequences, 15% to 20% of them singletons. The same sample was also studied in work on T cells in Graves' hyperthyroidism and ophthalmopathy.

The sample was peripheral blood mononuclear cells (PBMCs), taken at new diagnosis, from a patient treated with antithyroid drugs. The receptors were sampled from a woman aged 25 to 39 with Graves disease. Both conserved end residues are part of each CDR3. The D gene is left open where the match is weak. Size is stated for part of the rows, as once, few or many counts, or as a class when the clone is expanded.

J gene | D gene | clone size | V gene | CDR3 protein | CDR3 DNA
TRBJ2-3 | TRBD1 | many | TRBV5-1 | CASSLKGQGATIDTQYF | TGCGCCAGCAGCTTGAAAGGACAGGGGGCGACAATAGATACGCAGTATTTT
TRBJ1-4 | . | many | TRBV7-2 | CASSSYRDGNEKLFF | TGTGCCAGCAGCTCGTACCGAGATGGAAATGAAAAACTGTTTTTT
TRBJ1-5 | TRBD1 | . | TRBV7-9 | CASSSTGTKPQHF | TGTGCCAGCAGCTCGACAGGGACGAAGCCCCAGCATTTT
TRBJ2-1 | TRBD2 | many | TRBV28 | CASSPTSGRGSHNEQFF | TGTGCCAGCAGTCCGACTAGCGGAAGAGGGTCCCACAATGAGCAGTTCTTC
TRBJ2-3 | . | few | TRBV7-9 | CASSLGRIGPEEPLGTQYF | TGTGCCAGCAGCTTGGGGAGGATTGGGCCGGAGGAACCCTTAGGTACGCAGTATTTT
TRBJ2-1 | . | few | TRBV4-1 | CASSQVGQGSQFYF | .
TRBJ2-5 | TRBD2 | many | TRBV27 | CASSRGWASGRHQETQYF | TGTGCCAGCAGTCGAGGGTGGGCTAGCGGGAGGCACCAAGAGACCCAGTACTTC
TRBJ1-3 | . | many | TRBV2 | CASRPNVFALEGNTIYF | TGTGCCAGCAGACCTAACGTGTTCGCACTCGAAGGAAACACCATATATTTT
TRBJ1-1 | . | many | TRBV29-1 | CSVDGGNTEAFF | TGCAGCGTGGATGGGGGGAACACTGAAGCTTTCTTT
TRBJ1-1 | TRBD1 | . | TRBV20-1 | CSARFPGQGATEAFF | TGCAGTGCTAGATTTCCGGGACAGGGGGCCACTGAAGCTTTCTTT
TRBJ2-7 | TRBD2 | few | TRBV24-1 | CATSDRPGAGGEEQYF | TGTGCCACCAGTGACCGGCCGGGAGCGGGAGGTGAGGAGCAGTACTTC
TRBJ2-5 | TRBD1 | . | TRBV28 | CASRETGWGQETQYF | TGTGCCAGCAGGGAGACAGGGTGGGGGCAAGAGACCCAGTACTTC
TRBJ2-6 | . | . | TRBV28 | CASKRDAFSGANVLTF | TGTGCCAGCAAGAGGGATGCTTTCTCTGGGGCCAACGTCCTGACTTTC
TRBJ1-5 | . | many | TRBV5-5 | CASSLAISNQPQHF | TGTGCCAGCAGCTTGGCCATATCCAATCAGCCCCAGCATTTT
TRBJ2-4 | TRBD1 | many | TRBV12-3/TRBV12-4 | CASSQTGVAKNIQYF | TGTGCCAGCAGTCAAACAGGGGTGGCCAAAAACATTCAGTACTTC